The 28 T cell receptor beta chains reported below all come from one sample, sequenced in a study of blood T cell repertoires in COVID-19. The repertoire was sequenced with immunoSEQ multiplex PCR; TCRdb's copy has only in-frame clones and lacks some. The sample includes around 190,000 clones, about four fifths of them seen just once. The sample was peripheral blood. Source of these receptors: a woman aged 40 to 50 with COVID-19, enrolled during active disease.

The V call is TRBV11-1, the J call TRBJ2-2; unclear D gene. In germline, CDR1 is SGHAT, CDR2 FQDESV (reference sequence). The CDR3 is 15 residues long. Trimming stripped 1 base from V and 0 bases from J, with 6 bases between. In nucleotides, the CDR3 is TGTGCCAGCAGCTTAGTATCCGCGAACACCGGGGAGCTGTTTTTT. Its protein product is CASSLVSANTGELFF. Looking up the rest from reference TRBV11-1 and TRBJ2-2 gives the full variable domain: EAEVAQSPRYKITEKSQAVAFWCDPISGHATLYWYRQILGQGPELLVQFQDESVVDDSQLPKDRFSAERLKGVDSTLKIQPAELGDSAMYLCASSLVSANTGELFFGEGSRLTVL.

The chain has TRBV4-2 and TRBJ2-7; D call uncertain. This CDR3 region has 16 residues. Trimming removed 0 bases at V and 2 bases at J, with 14 bases between. Looked up from germline, CDR1 is LGHNA and CDR2 is YNFKEQ. CDR3 in amino acids: CASSQDNENPTYEQYF. The CDR3 nucleotides read TGTGCCAGCAGCCAAGATAACGAGAACCCAACCTACGAGCAGTACTTC.

Only a few counts were recorded for this clone. The chain combines TRBV4-1 with TRBJ1-2; D perhaps matches TRBD1 (6 bases). The CDR3 totals 14 residues. Germline CDR1 MGHRA, CDR2 YSYEKL. V was shortened by 1 base and J by 8 bases, with 14 bases between the two germline ends. The CDR3 nucleotides read TGCGCCAGCAGCCAAGTCATGACAGGAAGGGGCTACACCTTC. It translates to CASSQVMTGRGYTF.

The chain employs TRBV4-1 and TRBJ1-5; TRBD1 matches at 10 bases. V lost 3 bases to trimming and J lost 5 bases; unmatched junction nucleotides: 19. The germline gives CDR1 MGHRA, CDR2 YSYEKL. The CDR3 loop spans 20 amino acids. CDR3 in amino acids: CASSQLPWDRGRRADQPQHF. CDR3 sequence (DNA): TGCGCCAGCAGCCAGCTCCCCTGGGACAGGGGAAGAAGAGCGGATCAGCCCCAGCATTTT.

CDR3 nucleotides: TGCGCCAGCAGCTATAGCGGGGGGGCTGCAGATACGCAGTATTTT. Protein sequence: CASSYSGGAADTQYF. The chain joins TRBV10-1 to TRBJ2-3; TRBD2 aligns across 11 bases. With 6 bases clipped from V and 4 bases from J, the junction kept 6 bases outside the gene matches. Germline CDR1 reads WNHNN; CDR2 reads SYGVQD (reference sequence). CDR3 length: 15 amino acids.

The chain recombines TRBV2 with TRBJ2-5; D not resolved. V gave up 6 bases and J gave up 4 bases, with 6 bases separating them. The germline gives CDR1 SNHLY, CDR2 FYNNEI. This CDR3 region has 11 residues. Written as DNA, the CDR3 is TGTGCCAGCAGGGCCTCAGAGACCCAGTACTTC. Its translation: CASRASETQYF.

The gene calls are TRBV30 and TRBJ2-1; 7 bases are shared with TRBD2. Germline V lookup: CDR1 GTSNPN, CDR2 SVGIG (reference sequence). CDR3 size: 12 residues. V shed 5 bases and J 4 bases; nucleotides not matched to a gene: 2. CDR3 region: CAWGGGYNEQFF. CDR3 coding DNA: TGTGCCTGGGGCGGGGGTTACAATGAGCAGTTCTTC.

The V call is TRBV6-5, the J call TRBJ1-5; no definite D call. The CDR3 has 12 amino acids. V was pared by 7 bases and J by 11 bases, with 15 bases between. Germline V gene sequence: CDR1 MNHEY, CDR2 SVGAGI. CDR3 sequence reads: CASMGPLTSQHF. The CDR3 nucleotides read TGTGCCAGCATGGGCCCCTTAACGTCCCAGCATTTT.

J is TRBJ1-4 and V is TRBV7-9; 7 nucleotides match TRBD1. J lost 7 bases, V lost 0 bases, and 2 bases had no gene match. This CDR3 comprises 14 residues. Germline loops: CDR1 SEHNR, CDR2 FQNEAQ (reference sequence). CDR3 sequence: CASSLARQGEKLFF. CDR3 coding DNA: TGTGCCAGCAGCTTAGCGCGACAGGGTGAAAAACTGTTTTTT.

The chain joins TRBV7-3 to TRBJ2-2; 13 nucleotides agree with TRBD2. This CDR3 contains 18 residues. The V gene's germline CDR1 is SGHTA and CDR2 FQGTGA. Trimming took 5 bases from V and 5 from J; bases not matched to a gene: 11. Here the CDR3 DNA reads TGTGCCAGCAGCCGCCTTATGGGGACTAGCGGGGATACCGGGGAGCTGTTTTTT. This encodes CASSRLMGTSGDTGELFF.

The chain is built from TRBV4-2 and TRBJ2-1; D gene ambiguous. Germline CDR1 reads LGHNA; CDR2 reads YNFKEQ. V was shortened by 0 bases and J by 10 bases, with 13 bases between the two germline ends. The CDR3 consists of 14 residues. This CDR3 is CASSQDNPRQEQFF. The CDR3 DNA is TGTGCCAGCAGCCAAGACAACCCCCGTCAGGAGCAGTTCTTC.

This clone was picked up a small number of times. This chain links TRBV4-3 with TRBJ2-3; 12 bases line up with TRBD2. V was clipped by 0 bases and J by 4 bases; unmatched bases: 11. Germline lookup yields CDR1 LGHNA and CDR2 YSLEER. The CDR3 is 19 residues long. CDR3 sequence: CASSQEASGGVRLADTQYF. The CDR3 coding sequence is TGCGCCAGCAGCCAAGAGGCTAGCGGGGGGGTAAGGTTAGCAGATACGCAGTATTTT.

The chain joins TRBV7-8 to TRBJ2-1; the match to TRBD2 covers 12 bases. Per germline, CDR1 SGHVS and CDR2 FQNEAQ. The V gene end was trimmed by 5 bases and the J gene end by 4 bases; junction bases not matched to a gene: 9. CDR3 size: 17 residues. The CDR3 DNA reads as TGTGCCAGCAGCCCTCGGGCTAGCGGGGGGGGTTACAATGAGCAGTTCTTC. Translation: CASSPRASGGGYNEQFF.

This clone was detected only once. J is TRBJ2-5 and V is TRBV25-1; possibly TRBD1 for D (5 bases). The CDR3 length is 14 residues. Trimming shortened V by 5 bases and J by 2 bases, and 12 bases separated the two germline ends. CDR1 and CDR2 from the germline V gene are MGHDK and SYGVNS. The CDR3 here is CASSPLGQQETQYF. DNA for the CDR3: TGTGCCAGCAGTCCACTGGGGCAGCAAGAGACCCAGTACTTC.

The V and J genes are TRBV5-1 and TRBJ2-2, with 9 bases fitting TRBD2. CDR3 length: 17 residues. CDR1 is SGHRS, CDR2 YFSETQ, per germline. The V and J ends lost 4 bases and 6 bases, in that order; junction bases with no gene match: 13. CDR3 nucleotide sequence: TGCGCCAGCAGCCAACGGGCGGGAGGGCGTTCCGCCGGGGAGCTGTTTTTT. It encodes CASSQRAGGRSAGELFF.

The chain is built from TRBV2 and TRBJ2-3; possibly TRBD2 for D (5 bases). The CDR3 is 14 amino acids. V was trimmed by 7 bases and J by 0 bases, leaving 11 bases between them. Per germline, CDR1 SNHLY and CDR2 FYNNEI. In DNA, the CDR3 is TGTGCCAGCAAGGCGGACTTTAGCACAGATACGCAGTATTTT. Its translation: CASKADFSTDTQYF. The full variable domain, its missing parts supplied by reference TRBV2 and TRBJ2-3, is EPEVTQTPSHQVTQMGQEVILRCVPISNHLYFYWYRQILGQKVEFLVSFYNNEISEKSEIFDDQFSVERPDGSNFTLKIRSTKLEDSAMYFCASKADFSTDTQYFGPGTRLTVL.

The V call is TRBV12-3 or TRBV12-4, the J call TRBJ2-2, with unresolved D. V lost 5 bases and J 2 bases, leaving 6 bases between the germline ends. CDR3 length equals 13 residues. The DNA of the CDR3 is TGTGCCAGCAGTCCGACTAACACCGGGGAGCTGTTTTTT. Protein sequence: CASSPTNTGELFF.

This clone was seen a few times. V usage is TRBV10-3 and J usage is TRBJ1-2; D gene uncertain. This CDR3 contains 12 residues. The germline gives CDR1 ENHRY, CDR2 SYGVKD. Trimming stripped 3 bases from V and 6 bases from J, with 8 bases between. The CDR3 nucleotides are TGTGCCATCAGTGACCCCGGGAATGGCTACACCTTC. This codes for CAISDPGNGYTF.

This rearrangement joins TRBV7-2 to TRBJ1-3; D is unclear. The CDR3 totals 14 residues. Germline V CDR1 and CDR2: SGHTA, FQGNSA. Trimming left V 1 base short and J 3 bases short, with 7 bases between. CDR3 amino acids: CASSLGEGGNTIYF. CDR3 bases: TGTGCCAGCAGCTTAGGGGAGGGTGGAAACACCATATATTTT.

This clone was recorded only once. The chain has TRBV6-5 and TRBJ2-7, with a possible D match to TRBD2 (6 bases). V shed 6 bases and J shed 2 bases, with 14 bases lying between them. The CDR3 consists of 14 residues. CDR1 and CDR2 from the germline V gene are MNHEY and SVGAGI. CDR3 bases: TGTGCCAGCAGAGAGGGACTGAGGACCTACGAGCAGTACTTC. Protein product: CASREGLRTYEQYF.

This chain links TRBV9 with TRBJ1-1; 9 nucleotides agree with TRBD1. CDR1 SGDLS and CDR2 YYNGEE come from the germline V gene. Trimming removed 4 bases from V and 1 base from J; junction bases left unmatched: 2. CDR3 length: 14 amino acids. This chain's CDR3 is CASSPGQGNTEAFF. The CDR3 DNA sequence: TGTGCCAGCAGCCCGGGACAGGGGAACACTGAAGCTTTCTTT.

The chain recombines TRBV4-1 with TRBJ1-2, with a tentative D call TRBD1 (6 bases). The germline V and J ends were trimmed by 3 bases and 5 bases, with 7 bases remaining between them. Germline CDR1 reads MGHRA; CDR2 reads YSYEKL. CDR3 length: 12 residues. CDR3 in DNA: TGCGCCAGCAGCCACCAGGGGTATGGCTACACCTTC. It yields the protein CASSHQGYGYTF.

CDR3 loop: CASSPTSQGAHYGYTF. Written as DNA, the CDR3 is TGTGCCAGCTCACCAACCAGTCAGGGGGCCCACTATGGCTACACCTTC. The chain carries TRBV18 and TRBJ1-2, with 8 bases aligning to TRBD1. Losses at the gene ends were 2 bases for V and 3 bases for J; bases not matched to a gene: 8. The CDR3 has 16 amino acids. Germline V lookup: CDR1 KGHSH, CDR2 LQKENI.

This clone was seen a single time. This rearrangement joins TRBV10-3 to TRBJ2-1, with TRBD2 matching 13 bases. CDR1 and CDR2 (germline): ENHRY, SYGVKD. The V gene end was trimmed by 3 bases and the J gene end by 2 bases; junction bases not matched to a gene: 4. This CDR3 comprises 17 residues. CDR3 region: CAISDETSGRTYNEQFF. CDR3 nucleotides: TGTGCCATCAGTGACGAGACTAGCGGGAGGACCTACAATGAGCAGTTCTTC.

In DNA, the CDR3 is TGTGCCAGCAGCCGGACAGGCGGGAACTATGGCTACACCTTC. It yields the protein CASSRTGGNYGYTF. The chain carries TRBV3-1 (or the pseudogene TRBV3-2) and TRBJ1-2; 7 bases are a match to TRBD1. Germline CDR1 reads LGHDT; CDR2 reads YNNKEL (reference sequence). CDR3 length: 14 amino acids. The V segment lost 4 bases and the J segment 2 bases; nucleotides outside the gene matches: 4.

The rearrangement uses TRBV7-8 and TRBJ1-1; maybe TRBD1 (6 bases). The V gene lost 5 bases and the J gene lost 1 base, with 23 bases spanning the gap. CDR3 size: 18 residues. In germline, CDR1 is SGHVS, CDR2 FQNEAQ. The CDR3: CASSPRRQGKVANTEAFF. DNA for the CDR3: TGTGCCAGCAGCCCCCGCCGCCAGGGGAAAGTTGCGAACACTGAAGCTTTCTTT.

This clone was seen once. This sequence joins TRBV7-2 and TRBJ1-6; D is undetermined. The CDR3 is made up of 13 amino acids. Germline CDR1 and CDR2: SGHTA and FQGNSA. Trimming took off 1 base at V and 10 bases at J, with 8 bases between the two ends. The CDR3 protein is CASSLERVSPLHF. The DNA for the CDR3 is TGTGCCAGCAGCTTAGAGCGTGTATCACCCCTCCACTTT. Full variable domain (rest looked up from reference TRBV7-2 and TRBJ1-6): GAGVSQSPSNKVTEKGKDVELRCDPISGHTALYWYRQSLGQGLEFLIYFQGNSAPDKSGLPSDRFSAERTGGSVSTLTIQRTQQEDSAVYLCASSLERVSPLHFGNGTRLTVT.

This chain joins TRBV19 and TRBJ1-3; the D gene is possibly TRBD1 (5 bases). CDR3 length equals 13 residues. V was pared by 8 bases and J by 0 bases, with 8 bases between. Per the germline V gene, CDR1 is LNHDA and CDR2 is SQIVND (reference sequence). In DNA form, the CDR3 reads TGTGCCAGTCTGGACATCTCTGGAAACACCATATATTTT. Protein product: CASLDISGNTIYF.